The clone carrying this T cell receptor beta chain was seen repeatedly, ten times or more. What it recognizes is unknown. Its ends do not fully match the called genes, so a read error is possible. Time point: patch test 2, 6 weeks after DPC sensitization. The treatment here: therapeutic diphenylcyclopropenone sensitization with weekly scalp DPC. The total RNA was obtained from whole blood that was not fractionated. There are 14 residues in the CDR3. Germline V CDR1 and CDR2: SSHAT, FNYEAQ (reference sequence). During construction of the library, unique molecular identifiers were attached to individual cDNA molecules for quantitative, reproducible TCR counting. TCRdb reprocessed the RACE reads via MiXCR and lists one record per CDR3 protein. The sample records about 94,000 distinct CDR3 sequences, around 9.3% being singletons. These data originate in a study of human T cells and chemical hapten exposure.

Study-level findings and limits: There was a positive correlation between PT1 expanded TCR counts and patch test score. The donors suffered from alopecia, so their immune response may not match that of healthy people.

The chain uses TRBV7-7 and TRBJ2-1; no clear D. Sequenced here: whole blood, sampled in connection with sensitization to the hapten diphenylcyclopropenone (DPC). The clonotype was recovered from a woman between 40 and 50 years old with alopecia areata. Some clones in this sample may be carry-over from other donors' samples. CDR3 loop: CASSLGPGANEQFF. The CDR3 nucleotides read TGTGCTAGCAGCTTAGGCCCCGGTGCCAATGAGCAGTTCTTC.